A single sample gave rise to the 15 T cell receptor beta chains below, sequenced in a study of blood T cells in healthy people across ages. Primers used in a second PCR of about 6 to 12 cycles were a sample-barcoded 5' primer and a J-beta primer mix. One entry per CDR3 protein results from TCRdb running MiXCR on the 5' RACE reads. The sample yields more than 600,000 distinct CDR3 sequences, 20% to 25% seen once. These data also formed part of another study, on T cells of mothers and their children.

Sequences were obtained from blood. These TCRs come from a boy between 10 and 17 years old in good health.

The genes are TRBV20-1 and TRBJ2-5, with 11 bases matching TRBD2. CDR3 length: 15 amino acids. The germline CDR1 and CDR2 sequences are DFQATT and SNEGSKA (reference sequence). V trimming: 0 bases; J trimming: 3 bases; junction bases outside the gene matches: 3. The CDR3 bases are TGCAGTGCTAGAGATGCGACTAGCGGGAAAGAGACCCAGTACTTC. This encodes CSARDATSGKETQYF.

V and J are TRBV7-9 and TRBJ2-7; D unclear. This CDR3 region has 11 residues. Germline CDR1 and CDR2: SEHNR and FQNEAQ (reference sequence). V lost 9 bases, J lost 5 bases, and 11 bases lay in between. The CDR3 DNA reads as TGTGCCAGTACACCAGTGGACGAGCAGTACTTC. Its translation is CASTPVDEQYF.

This clonotype was observed a few times. This chain connects TRBV7-3 to TRBJ2-7; the D call may be TRBD1 or TRBD2 (6 bases each). Germline V gene lookup returns CDR1 SGHTA and CDR2 FQGTGA. CDR3 length: 13 amino acids. The V gene lost 1 base and the J gene lost 7 bases, with 11 bases spanning the gap. CDR3 sequence: CASSLIGGGEQYF. The CDR3 DNA follows: TGTGCCAGCAGCTTAATTGGAGGGGGAGAGCAGTACTTC. The entire variable domain, with the rest obtained from reference TRBV7-3 and TRBJ2-7, is as follows: GAGVSQTPSNKVTEKGKYVELRCDPISGHTALYWYRQSLGQGPEFLIYFQGTGAADDSGLPNDRFFAVRPEGSVSTLKIQRTERGDSAVYLCASSLIGGGEQYFGPGTRLTVT.

The chain couples TRBV6-2 or TRBV6-3 to TRBJ2-5, with unresolved D. With the DNA end fitting TRBJ2-7 better, the J assignment may be wrong. Germline V CDR1 and CDR2: MNHEY, SVGEGT. This CDR3 region has 12 residues. The CDR3 DNA is TGTGCCAGCAGTTACGTGGTCTACGAGCAGTACTTC. Translated, it gives CASSYVVYEQYF.

The CDR3 here is CSALAGASDTQYF. CDR3 coding DNA: TGCAGTGCTTTAGCGGGAGCGTCTGATACGCAGTATTTT. This chain joins TRBV20-1 and TRBJ2-3, with 9 bases matching TRBD2. This CDR3 comprises 13 residues. Germline trimming cut 5 bases from V and 6 bases from J; bases unmatched to any gene: 6. Germline CDR1 is DFQATT and CDR2 is SNEGSKA (reference sequence).

The rearrangement joins TRBV6-1 to TRBJ1-5; 7 bases are shared with TRBD1. The CDR3 spans 15 residues. Trimming at V came to 5 bases and at J to 0 bases, leaving 4 bases not matched to a gene. Germline V gene sequence: CDR1 MNHNS, CDR2 SASEGT. The CDR3 region is CASSPGTDSNQPQHF. CDR3 DNA sequence: TGTGCCAGCAGTCCCGGGACAGATAGCAATCAGCCCCAGCATTTT.

The J gene is TRBJ1-3, the V gene TRBV6-5; TRBD1 might be the D (6 bases). Germline V gene lookup returns CDR1 MNHEY and CDR2 SVGAGI. The CDR3 totals 14 residues. V lost 6 bases and J lost 7, with 16 bases in between. This CDR3 is CASSLGARGNTIYF. CDR3 bases: TGTGCCAGCAGCCTGGGGGCGCGGGGGAACACCATATATTTT.

This clonotype was seen a handful of times. V gene TRBV5-1 combines with J gene TRBJ2-7; a weak D match, TRBD1 (5 bases). Per the germline V gene, CDR1 is SGHRS and CDR2 is YFSETQ. Trimming cost V 7 bases and J 6 bases, with 20 bases left between them. This CDR3 has 14 amino acids. CDR3 bases: TGCGCCAGCCGATTAGACAGTCCTTCGTCCGAGCAGTACTTC. Translation gives CASRLDSPSSEQYF. The entire variable domain, with the rest obtained from reference TRBV5-1 and TRBJ2-7, is as follows: KAGVTQTPRYLIKTRGQQVTLSCSPISGHRSVSWYQQTPGQGLQFLFEYFSETQRNKGNFPGRFSGRQFSNSRSEMNVSTLELGDSALYLCASRLDSPSSEQYFGPGTRLTVT.

V usage is TRBV27 and J usage is TRBJ2-3; perhaps D is TRBD1 or TRBD2 (5 bases each). Looked up from germline, CDR1 is MNHEY and CDR2 is SMNVEV (reference sequence). This CDR3 spans 14 amino acids. Deletions cut 6 bases from V and 0 bases from J, with 10 bases between. The CDR3 DNA reads as TGTGCCAGCAGCATGGGGGTTAGCACAGATACGCAGTATTTT. This codes for CASSMGVSTDTQYF.

A few counts support this clonotype. This chain uses TRBV7-9 with TRBJ2-7; D gene uncertain. Per germline, CDR1 SEHNR and CDR2 FQNEAQ (reference sequence). This CDR3 contains 15 residues. V was clipped by 1 base and J by 1 base, with 11 bases between them. This CDR3 reads CASSLEGSVSYEQYF. The CDR3 region has the DNA TGTGCCAGCAGCTTAGAAGGTTCCGTATCCTACGAGCAGTACTTC.

This clonotype was seen only a few times. This chain links TRBV27 with TRBJ2-5; 7 nucleotides line up with TRBD2. CDR1 and CDR2 (germline): MNHEY, SMNVEV (reference sequence). The ends lost 6 bases at V and 1 base at J; junction bases unmatched: 5. The CDR3 covers 14 residues. CDR3 protein: CASSSGALQETQYF. The CDR3 DNA reads as TGTGCCAGCAGCAGCGGGGCGCTCCAAGAGACCCAGTACTTC.

The chain carries TRBV4-3 and TRBJ2-5; TRBD2 aligns across 14 bases. The J call is in doubt because the DNA end fits TRBJ2-1 better. The CDR3 consists of 17 residues. From germline, CDR1 is LGHNA and CDR2 YSLEER. For the CDR3, the DNA is TGCGCCAGCAGCCAAAGCTTCGGGACTAGCGGGGGCCTTGAGCAGTTCTTC. It translates to CASSQSFGTSGGLEQFF.

This clonotype was counted only a few times. The chain links TRBV27 to TRBJ1-1; D is possibly TRBD1 (5 bases). Germline V gene lookup returns CDR1 MNHEY and CDR2 SMNVEV (reference sequence). Trimming shortened V by 2 bases and J by 10 bases, and 14 bases separated the two germline ends. This CDR3 contains 13 residues. Here the CDR3 reads CASSLHRSGGAFF. The DNA of the CDR3 is TGTGCCAGCAGTTTACATCGTTCGGGGGGAGCTTTCTTT.

The V gene is TRBV15, the J gene TRBJ1-2; D is possibly TRBD1 (6 bases). The length of the CDR3 is 16 residues. V gave up 3 bases and J gave up 5 bases, with 19 bases separating them. Germline assignment: CDR1 LNHNV and CDR2 YYDKDF (reference sequence). CDR3: CATSRAGARGNYGYTF. The CDR3 DNA is TGTGCCACCAGCAGGGCCGGTGCCAGGGGTAATTATGGCTACACCTTC.

This clonotype was counted only a few times. The rearrangement uses TRBV6-6 and TRBJ2-6; weak D call: TRBD2 (5 bases). The germline CDR1 and CDR2 sequences are MNHNY and SVGAGI (reference sequence). The CDR3 length is 17 residues. With 4 bases removed from V and 1 base from J, the gap between germline ends came to 14 bases. CDR3 nucleotide sequence: TGTGCCAGCAGTTCCGGACTGTATTCTTCTGGGGCCAACGTCCTGACTTTC. Its protein product is CASSSGLYSSGANVLTF.